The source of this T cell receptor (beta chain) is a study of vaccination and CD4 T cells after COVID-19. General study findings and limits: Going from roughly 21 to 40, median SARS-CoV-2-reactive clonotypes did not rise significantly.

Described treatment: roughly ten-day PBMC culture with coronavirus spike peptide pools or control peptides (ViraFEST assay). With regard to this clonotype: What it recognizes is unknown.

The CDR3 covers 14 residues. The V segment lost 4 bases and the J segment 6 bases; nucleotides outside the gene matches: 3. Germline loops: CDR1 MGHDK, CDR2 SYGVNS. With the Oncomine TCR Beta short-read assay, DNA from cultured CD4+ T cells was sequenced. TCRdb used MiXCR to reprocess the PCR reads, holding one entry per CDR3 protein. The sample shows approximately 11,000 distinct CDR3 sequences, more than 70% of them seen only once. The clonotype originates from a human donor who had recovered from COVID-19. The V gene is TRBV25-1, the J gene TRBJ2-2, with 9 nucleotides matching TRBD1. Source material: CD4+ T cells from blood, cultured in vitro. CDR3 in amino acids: CASSGDRVAGELFF. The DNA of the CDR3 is TGTGCCAGCAGTGGGGACAGGGTCGCCGGGGAGCTGTTTTTT.